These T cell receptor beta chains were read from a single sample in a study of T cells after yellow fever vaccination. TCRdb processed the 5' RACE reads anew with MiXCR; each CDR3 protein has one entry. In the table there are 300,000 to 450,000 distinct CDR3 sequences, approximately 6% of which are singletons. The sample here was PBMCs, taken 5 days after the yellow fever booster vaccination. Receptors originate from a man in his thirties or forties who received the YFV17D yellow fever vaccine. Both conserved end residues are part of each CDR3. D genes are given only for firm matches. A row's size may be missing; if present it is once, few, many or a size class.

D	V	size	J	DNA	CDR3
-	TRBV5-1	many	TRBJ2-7	TGCGCCAGCAGCTTAAATGGGCCCCCGGAGAGCGAGCAGTACTTC	CASSLNGPPESEQYF
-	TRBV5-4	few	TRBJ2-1	TGTGCCAGCAGCTTGCGGGACTCCACCAATGAGCAGTTCTTC	CASSLRDSTNEQFF
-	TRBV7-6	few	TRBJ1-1	TGTGCCAGCAGCTCCAGGGTGGACACTGAAGCTTTCTTT	CASSSRVDTEAFF
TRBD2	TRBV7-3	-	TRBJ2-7	TGTGCCAGCCCTTTTGCAGAGCGGGAGGACCCCAGCGGTCCTTGCGAGCAGTACTTC	CASPFAEREDPSGPCEQYF
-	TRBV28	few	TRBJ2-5	TGTGCCAGCGTTACCGGGGTTGAAGAGACCCAGTACTTC	CASVTGVEETQYF
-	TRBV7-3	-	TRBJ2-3	TGTGCCAGCAGCCCTACCGGGGACTCAGAGTATTTT	CASSPTGDSEYF
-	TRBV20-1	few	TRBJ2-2	TGCAGTGCTAGAGTCGGGAACACCGGGGAGCTGTTTTTT	CSARVGNTGELFF
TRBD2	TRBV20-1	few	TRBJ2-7	TGCAGTGCTGAGCGGGAGGGATCCTACGAGCAGTACTTC	CSAEREGSYEQYF
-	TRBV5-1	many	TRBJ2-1	TGCGCCAGCAGCTTGTCCCATGAGCAGTTCTTC	CASSLSHEQFF
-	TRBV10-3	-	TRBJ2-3	TGTGCCATCGGGGATGGAACAGATACGCAGTATTTT	CAIGDGTDTQYF
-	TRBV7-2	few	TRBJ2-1	TGTGCCAGCAGCTGGGCACAAAGCTCCTACAATGAGCAGTTCTTC	CASSWAQSSYNEQFF
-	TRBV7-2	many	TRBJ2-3	TGTGCCAGCATCGTCACAGATACGCAGTATTTT	CASIVTDTQYF
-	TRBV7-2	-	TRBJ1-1	TGTGCCAGCAGGACTATGGCGGTGAACACTGAAGCTTTCTTT	CASRTMAVNTEAFF
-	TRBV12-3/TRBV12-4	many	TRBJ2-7	TGTGCCAGCAGTTTATGGGGTTTTGGGGGCGAGCAGTACTTC	CASSLWGFGGEQYF
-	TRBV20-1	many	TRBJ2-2	TGCAGTGCTAGAGATCTAGGCCAAAACACCGGGGAGCTGTTTTTT	CSARDLGQNTGELFF
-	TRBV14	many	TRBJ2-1	TGTGCCAGCAGTCTTAGTCTCTCCTACAATGAGCAGTTCTTC	CASSLSLSYNEQFF
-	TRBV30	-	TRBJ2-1	TGTGCCTGGACGAAGGACGGATACAATGAGCAGTTCTTC	CAWTKDGYNEQFF
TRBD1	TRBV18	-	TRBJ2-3	TGTGCCAGCTCACCTATGGGACAGGGCACATCCGATACGCAGTATTTT	CASSPMGQGTSDTQYF
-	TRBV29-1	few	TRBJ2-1	TGCAGCGTTCAGCCCAGTTACTCCTACAATGAGCAGTTCTTC	CSVQPSYSYNEQFF
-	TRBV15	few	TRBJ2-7	TGTGCCACCAGCAGAGATGCGGGGCGCGAGCAGTACTTC	CATSRDAGREQYF
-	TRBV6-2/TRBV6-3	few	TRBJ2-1	TGTGCCAGCACCTATCCCGGGGGGCACTACGGGGAGCAGTTCTTC	CASTYPGGHYGEQFF
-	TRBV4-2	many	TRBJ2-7	TGTGCCAGCAGTACCTCGGGCGGTGCTTACGAGCAGTACTTC	CASSTSGGAYEQYF
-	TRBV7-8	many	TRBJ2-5	TGTGCCAGCAGCCGAGGTGCCGAGACCCAGTACTTC	CASSRGAETQYF
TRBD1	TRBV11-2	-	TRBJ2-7	TGTGCCAGCAGCTTAGGGGGACAGGGTTCGCGAGAGCAGTACTTC	CASSLGGQGSREQYF
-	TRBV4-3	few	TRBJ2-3	TGCGCCAGCAGCCAAGAACTCAGCGGAACCGTTAGCACAGATACGCAGTATTTT	CASSQELSGTVSTDTQYF
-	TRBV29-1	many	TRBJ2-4	TGCAGCGTTGAAAACGAGGACATTCAGTACTTC	CSVENEDIQYF
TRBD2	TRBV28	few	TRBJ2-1	TGTGCCAGCAGTAGACGTCCCGGGACTAGCGGGAGGAGGGCCTACAATGAGCAGTTCTTC	CASSRRPGTSGRRAYNEQFF
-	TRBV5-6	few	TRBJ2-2	TGTGCCAGCAGCTTAACGGTCTACAACACCGGGGAGCTGTTTTTT	CASSLTVYNTGELFF
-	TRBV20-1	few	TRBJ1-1	TGCAGTGCTCCAGTAGGGGGGGGCATGAACACTGAAGCTTTCTTT	CSAPVGGGMNTEAFF
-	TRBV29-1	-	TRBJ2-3	TGCAGCGCCGAGGGGGAATTAGATACGCAGTATTTT	CSAEGELDTQYF
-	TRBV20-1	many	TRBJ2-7	TGCAGTGCTAGCCGACTAGGCAACGAGCAGTACTTC	CSASRLGNEQYF
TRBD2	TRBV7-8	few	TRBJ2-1	TGTGCCAGCAGCTCGAGGACTAGCTCCGATGAGCAGTTCTTC	CASSSRTSSDEQFF
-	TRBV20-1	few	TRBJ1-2	TGCAGTGCTAGGGCTCGGGTTAACTATGGCTACACCTTC	CSARARVNYGYTF
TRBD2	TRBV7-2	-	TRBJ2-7	TGTGCCAGCAGCTTGGGACTAGCGGGAGAAAGTGAGCAGTACTTC	CASSLGLAGESEQYF
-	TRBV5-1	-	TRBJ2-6	TGCGCCAGCAGCTTGACCGAGGGAGTGCCCCCTGGGGCCAACGTCCTGACTTTC	CASSLTEGVPPGANVLTF
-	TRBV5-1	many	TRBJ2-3	TGCGCCAGCAGACTGGCGCCCACAGATACGCAGTATTTT	CASRLAPTDTQYF
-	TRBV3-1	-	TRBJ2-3	TGTGCCAGCAGCCAAAAGGGGGGTACGCAGTATTTT	CASSQKGGTQYF
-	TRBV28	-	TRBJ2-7	TGTGCCAGCAGCGTCGTCCCCTACGAGCAGTACTTC	CASSVVPYEQYF
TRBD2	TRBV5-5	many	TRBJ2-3	TGTGCCAGCAGCTCGGCTAGCGGAGGCACAGATACGCAGTATTTT	CASSSASGGTDTQYF
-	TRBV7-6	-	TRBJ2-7	TGTGCCAGCAGCTTAGGGGCAGGGATTGCCTACGAGCAGTACTTC	CASSLGAGIAYEQYF
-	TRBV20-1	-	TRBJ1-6	TGCAGTGCTACGACAGCAGATTCACCCCTCCACTTT	CSATTADSPLHF
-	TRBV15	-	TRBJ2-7	TGTGCCACCAGCAGAGATAAAGGCTGGGAGCAGTACTTC	CATSRDKGWEQYF
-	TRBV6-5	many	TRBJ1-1	TGTGCCAGCTTCTTTTCCGGCGCCTCTGAAGCTTTCTTT	CASFFSGASEAFF
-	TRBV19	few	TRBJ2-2	TGTGCCAGTAGGCATAACGGGCAGGACACCGGGGAGCTGTTTTTT	CASRHNGQDTGELFF
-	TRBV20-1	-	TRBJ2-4	TGCTGTGCTAGAGACGAGGGGTCCGAGGTGGAAAACATTCAGTACTTC	CCARDEGSEVENIQYF
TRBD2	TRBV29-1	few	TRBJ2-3	TGCAGCGGGGTGGGGTTTCTAGCGGGAGGTCCAGATACGCAGTATTTT	CSGVGFLAGGPDTQYF
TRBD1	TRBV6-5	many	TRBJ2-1	TGTGCCAGCAGGCCGGGACAGGGGTATGCGGATGAGCAGTTCTTC	CASRPGQGYADEQFF
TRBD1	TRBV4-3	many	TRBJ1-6	TGCGCCAGCAGCCAAGAACCGGGACAGATTAATTCACCCCTCCACTTT	CASSQEPGQINSPLHF
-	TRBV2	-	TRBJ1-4	TGTGCCAGCAGCCCGGGGGGCAAGTACGAAAAACTGTTTTTT	CASSPGGKYEKLFF
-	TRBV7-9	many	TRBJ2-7	TGTGCCAGCAGCGTCTACGAGCAGTACTTC	CASSVYEQYF
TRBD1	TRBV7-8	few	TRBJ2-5	TGTGCCAGCAGTGGCCGGGACAGGTCAGAGACCCAGTACTTC	CASSGRDRSETQYF